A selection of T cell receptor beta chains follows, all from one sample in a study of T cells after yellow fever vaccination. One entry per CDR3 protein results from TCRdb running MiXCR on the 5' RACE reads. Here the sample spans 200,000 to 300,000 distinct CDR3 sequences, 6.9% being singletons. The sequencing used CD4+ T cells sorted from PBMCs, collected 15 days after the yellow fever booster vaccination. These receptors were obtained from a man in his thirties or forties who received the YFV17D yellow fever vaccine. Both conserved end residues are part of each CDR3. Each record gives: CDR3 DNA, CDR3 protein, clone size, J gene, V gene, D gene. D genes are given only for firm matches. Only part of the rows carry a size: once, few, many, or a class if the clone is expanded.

TGTGCCAGCAGAAGAGGCTCCTACAATGAGCAGTTCTTC | CASRRGSYNEQFF | many | TRBJ2-1 | TRBV25-1 | .
TGTGCCAGCAGCCTTCGCACTTCACCCCTCCACTTT | CASSLRTSPLHF | few | TRBJ1-6 | TRBV12-3/TRBV12-4 | .
TGTGCCAGCAGTTTTGCTCCGGCGGGCCTGTTTTTT | CASSFAPAGLFF | many | TRBJ2-2 | TRBV12-3/TRBV12-4 | .
TGTGCCACCCTGATACGGGGGGGTGAAGCTTTCTTT | CATLIRGGEAFF | few | TRBJ1-1 | TRBV19 | .
TGTGCCGGAATTAGCGGGATAGAGACCCAGTACTTC | CAGISGIETQYF | . | TRBJ2-5 | TRBV7-8 | TRBD2
TGCAGTGCCACCCAAGGACTAGCGGTTACCTACGAGCAGTACTTC | CSATQGLAVTYEQYF | few | TRBJ2-7 | TRBV20-1 | TRBD2
TGCGCCAGCAGTCTGACTAGCGGGGTCTTCACAGATACGCAGTATTTT | CASSLTSGVFTDTQYF | few | TRBJ2-3 | TRBV10-1 | TRBD2
TGCGCCAGCAGCTTGGCCGGATGGCGGGAGGGGACCTCGACAGATACGCAGTATTTT | CASSLAGWREGTSTDTQYF | . | TRBJ2-3 | TRBV5-1 | TRBD2
TGTGCCAGCAGACTACAGGGACCCCCCTACGAGCAGTACTTC | CASRLQGPPYEQYF | many | TRBJ2-7 | TRBV28 | .
TGTGCCAGCAGTTCAACCCCCTACGAGCAGTACTTC | CASSSTPYEQYF | many | TRBJ2-7 | TRBV28 | .
TGTGCCAGCAGCCACAGAGGAGGGCGGGGCTCCACAGATACGCAGTATTTT | CASSHRGGRGSTDTQYF | . | TRBJ2-3 | TRBV3-1 | .
TGCAGCGTTCTTCGTGGACAGGGAAGCGAGCAGTACTTC | CSVLRGQGSEQYF | many | TRBJ2-7 | TRBV29-1 | TRBD1
TGCGCCAGCAGCCGTGACTCCCCGTCTTACGAGCAGTACTTC | CASSRDSPSYEQYF | few | TRBJ2-7 | TRBV5-1 | .
TGTGCCAGCAGCCGGGACGGATCGCCCCAGCATTTT | CASSRDGSPQHF | . | TRBJ1-5 | TRBV5-4 | .
TGCGCCAGCAGCCAAGATCTTTGGTTTATCCAAGGGGAGACCCAGTACTTC | CASSQDLWFIQGETQYF | . | TRBJ2-5 | TRBV4-1 | .
TGCAGCGTCCACGGGACTAGCGGGAGGGCCCATGAGCAGTTCTTC | CSVHGTSGRAHEQFF | few | TRBJ2-1 | TRBV29-1 | TRBD2
TGCAGTGCTAGCGAGGGGGGGAAGTTTTACGAGCAGTACTTC | CSASEGGKFYEQYF | many | TRBJ2-7 | TRBV20-1 | .
TGCAGCGTGACCGCGGGCCTCGGATCTTTCTTT | CSVTAGLGSFF | . | TRBJ1-1 | TRBV29-1 | .
TGTGCCATCAGTGCCGCTGGGAGCCAAGAGACCCAGTACTTC | CAISAAGSQETQYF | few | TRBJ2-5 | TRBV10-3 | .
TGCAGCGTTGAAGATCCGGGGCAGCCCCAGCATTTT | CSVEDPGQPQHF | many | TRBJ1-5 | TRBV29-1 | .
TGTGCCAGCTCACCACCGATGGAAGATGAGCAGTTCTTC | CASSPPMEDEQFF | few | TRBJ2-1 | TRBV18 | .
TGTGCCAGCAGCCTAACTGATCGGGCTGAAGCTTTCTTT | CASSLTDRAEAFF | . | TRBJ1-1 | TRBV5-4 | .
TGCAGCGCCACGGCAGGGCCAGATACGCAGTATTTT | CSATAGPDTQYF | . | TRBJ2-3 | TRBV29-1 | .
TGTGCCACCAGTCTCCCGGGACTAAACACAGATACGCAGTATTTT | CATSLPGLNTDTQYF | . | TRBJ2-3 | TRBV19 | TRBD2
TGTGCCAGCAGCTTAGAAACTTCGGGAACGAACACCGGGGAGCTGTTTTTT | CASSLETSGTNTGELFF | many | TRBJ2-2 | TRBV7-6 | .
TGTGCCAGCAGCCAAGGTGGGGCTCCGGGCTACGAGCAGTACTTC | CASSQGGAPGYEQYF | many | TRBJ2-7 | TRBV3-1 | .
TGTGCCAGCAGCTTAAGGGCTAGCGGATCCTACGAGCAGTACTTC | CASSLRASGSYEQYF | many | TRBJ2-7 | TRBV7-2 | TRBD2
TGTGCCAGTAGTCCCAAGGGTATTTTCGCAGATACGCAGTATTTT | CASSPKGIFADTQYF | . | TRBJ2-3 | TRBV19 | .
TGTGCCAGCAGCTTCTTTCCAGCGGGAGGGGTGGATACGCAGTATTTT | CASSFFPAGGVDTQYF | few | TRBJ2-3 | TRBV4-2 | TRBD2
TGTGCCAGCAGCGTAGGTGTGGGGCTAGGGGGCTACACCTTC | CASSVGVGLGGYTF | few | TRBJ1-2 | TRBV9 | .
TGTGCCAGCAGCCAAGATCCCGACAGGCCAAATCAGCCCCAGCATTTT | CASSQDPDRPNQPQHF | few | TRBJ1-5 | TRBV4-2 | .
TGTGCCAGCAGCTTGGGGGGGAACTATGGCTACACCTTC | CASSLGGNYGYTF | many | TRBJ1-2 | TRBV5-6 | .
TGCGCCAGCAGCTTGGAAGTTGGGAGGAACACTGAAGCTTTCTTT | CASSLEVGRNTEAFF | . | TRBJ1-1 | TRBV5-1 | .
TGCAGCGCCCTCGGACAGTACTCCTACGAGCAGTACTTC | CSALGQYSYEQYF | many | TRBJ2-7 | TRBV29-1 | .
TGTGCCAGCTCACCAGTTGGGGTACCTGGGATCTCTGAGCAGTTCTTC | CASSPVGVPGISEQFF | many | TRBJ2-1 | TRBV18 | .
TGTGCCAGCAGTCGGGACGGCAACTATGGCTACACCTTC | CASSRDGNYGYTF | many | TRBJ1-2 | TRBV6-2/TRBV6-3 | .
TGTGCCAGCGGCAAGGGGGGGGTAGCTGGCCACGAGCAGTACTTC | CASGKGGVAGHEQYF | . | TRBJ2-7 | TRBV4-2 | .
TGTGCCAGCAGTTCCACGGGACAGGGGGGCACAGATACGCAGTATTTT | CASSSTGQGGTDTQYF | many | TRBJ2-3 | TRBV12-3/TRBV12-4 | TRBD1
TGTGCCAGCGCACTGGAGGGTCAGGTAGATACGCAGTATTTT | CASALEGQVDTQYF | many | TRBJ2-3 | TRBV12-3/TRBV12-4 | .
TGTGCCAGCAGTACCGACCGGGACAGGGGCCTTGATACGCAGTATTTT | CASSTDRDRGLDTQYF | many | TRBJ2-3 | TRBV6-2/TRBV6-3 | TRBD1